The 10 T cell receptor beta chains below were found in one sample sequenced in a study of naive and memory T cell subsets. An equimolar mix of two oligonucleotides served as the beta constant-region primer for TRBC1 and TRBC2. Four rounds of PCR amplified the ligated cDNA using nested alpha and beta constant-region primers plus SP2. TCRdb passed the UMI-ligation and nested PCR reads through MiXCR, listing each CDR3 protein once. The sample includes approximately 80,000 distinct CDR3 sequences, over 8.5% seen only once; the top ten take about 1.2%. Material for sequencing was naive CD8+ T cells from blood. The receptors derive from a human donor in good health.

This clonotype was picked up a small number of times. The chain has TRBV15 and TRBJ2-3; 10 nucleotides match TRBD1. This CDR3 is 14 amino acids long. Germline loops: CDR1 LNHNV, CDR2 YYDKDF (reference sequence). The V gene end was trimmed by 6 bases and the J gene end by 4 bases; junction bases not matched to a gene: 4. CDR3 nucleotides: TGTGCCACCAGTCTGGACAGGGGGGCAGATACGCAGTATTTT. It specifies CATSLDRGADTQYF.

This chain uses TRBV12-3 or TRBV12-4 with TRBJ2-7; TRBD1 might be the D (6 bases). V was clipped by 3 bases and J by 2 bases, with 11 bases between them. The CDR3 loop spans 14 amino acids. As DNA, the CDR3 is TGTGCCAGCAGTTTGACAGGACAGACCTACGAGCAGTACTTC. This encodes CASSLTGQTYEQYF.

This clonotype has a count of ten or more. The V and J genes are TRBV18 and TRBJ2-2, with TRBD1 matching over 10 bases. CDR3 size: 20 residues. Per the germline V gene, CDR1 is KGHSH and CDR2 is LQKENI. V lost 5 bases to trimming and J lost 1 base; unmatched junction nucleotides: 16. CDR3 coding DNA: TGTGCCAGCTCAAATCCTCCGGGACAGGGGTCCCTCCTGAACACCGGGGAGCTGTTTTTT. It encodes CASSNPPGQGSLLNTGELFF.

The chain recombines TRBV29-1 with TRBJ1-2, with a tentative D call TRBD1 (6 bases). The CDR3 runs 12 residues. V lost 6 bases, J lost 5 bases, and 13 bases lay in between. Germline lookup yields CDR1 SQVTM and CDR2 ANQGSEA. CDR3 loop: CSVRGGEYGYTF. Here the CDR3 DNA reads TGCAGCGTCCGGGGGGGCGAATATGGCTACACCTTC.

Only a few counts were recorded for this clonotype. CDR3 DNA sequence: TGTGCCAGCAGCTTACCCCCCAGGCGGAGGGGGGGCTATGGCTACACCTTC. It translates to CASSLPPRRRGGYGYTF. The chain links TRBV7-9 to TRBJ1-2; a possible D gene is TRBD1 (6 bases). CDR1 is SEHNR, CDR2 FQNEAQ, per germline (reference sequence). The CDR3 sequence is 17 residues long. The V and J ends lost 2 bases and 4 bases respectively, with 20 bases between them.

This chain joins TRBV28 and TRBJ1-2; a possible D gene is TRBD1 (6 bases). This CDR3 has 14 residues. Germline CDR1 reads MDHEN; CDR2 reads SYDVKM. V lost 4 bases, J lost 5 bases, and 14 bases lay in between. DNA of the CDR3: TGTGCCAGCAGTTACCGGACAGTGCATTATGGCTACACCTTC. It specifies CASSYRTVHYGYTF.

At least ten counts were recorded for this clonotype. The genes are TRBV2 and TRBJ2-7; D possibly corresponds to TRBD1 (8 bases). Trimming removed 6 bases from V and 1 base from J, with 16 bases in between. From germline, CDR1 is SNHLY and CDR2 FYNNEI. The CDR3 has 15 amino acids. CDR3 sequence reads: CASSLTGGGSYEQYF. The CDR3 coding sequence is TGTGCCAGCAGCCTAACAGGGGGGGGTTCCTACGAGCAGTACTTC. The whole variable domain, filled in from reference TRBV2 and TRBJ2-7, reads EPEVTQTPSHQVTQMGQEVILRCVPISNHLYFYWYRQILGQKVEFLVSFYNNEISEKSEIFDDQFSVERPDGSNFTLKIRSTKLEDSAMYFCASSLTGGGSYEQYFGPGTRLTVT.

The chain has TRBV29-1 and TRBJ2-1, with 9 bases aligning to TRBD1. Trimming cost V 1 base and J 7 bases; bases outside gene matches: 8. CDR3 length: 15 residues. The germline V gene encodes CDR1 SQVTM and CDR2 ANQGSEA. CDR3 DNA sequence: TGCAGCGTTGAAGGAGTAGGGGACAGGGTTAATGAGCAGTTCTTC. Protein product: CSVEGVGDRVNEQFF.

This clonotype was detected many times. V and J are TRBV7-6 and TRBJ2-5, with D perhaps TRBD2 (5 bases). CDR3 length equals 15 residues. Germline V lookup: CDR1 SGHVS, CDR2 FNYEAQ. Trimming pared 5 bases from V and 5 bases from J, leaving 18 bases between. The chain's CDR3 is CASSISVAGGETQYF. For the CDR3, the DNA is TGTGCCAGCAGCATCTCGGTGGCGGGCGGGGAGACCCAGTACTTC. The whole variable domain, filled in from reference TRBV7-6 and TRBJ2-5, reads GAGVSQSPRYKVTKRGQDVALRCDPISGHVSLYWYRQALGQGPEFLTYFNYEAQQDKSGLPNDRFSAERPEGSISTLTIQRTEQRDSAMYRCASSISVAGGETQYFGPGTRLLVL.

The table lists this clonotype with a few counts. The CDR3 nucleotides are TGTGCCAGCAGTTTTAGAGGGACGCGGGCTCCGATCTACGAGCAGTACTTC. Its protein product is CASSFRGTRAPIYEQYF. V usage is TRBV27 and J usage is TRBJ2-7; TRBD1 or TRBD2 may be the D gene (5 bases each). V was clipped by 3 bases and J by 3 bases, with 21 bases between them. CDR3 length: 17 residues. Germline V lookup: CDR1 MNHEY, CDR2 SMNVEV (reference sequence).